Listed here are 5 T cell receptor beta chains from one sample, sequenced in a study of CD8+ T cells in alopecia areata. RNA extraction was followed by reverse transcription into cDNA, which acted as the sequencing template. TCRdb's copy holds only in-frame clones and misses some; the assay was immunoSEQ multiplex PCR. The sample lists over 95,000 clones; 56% were seen once. The sample's treatment: oral pan-JAK inhibitor, 5-10 mg twice daily. Material: CD4+ T cells sorted from blood, obtained at week 24, from a patient treated with tofacitinib. The receptor set was obtained from a human donor with alopecia areata.

This sequence joins TRBV7-9 and TRBJ1-2, with D maybe TRBD1 (6 bases). The germline V and J ends were trimmed by 1 base and 5 bases, with 8 bases remaining between them. The germline CDR1 and CDR2 sequences are SEHNR and FQNEAQ (reference sequence). CDR3 length: 13 residues. CDR3: CASSLGTAYGYTF. The CDR3 DNA reads as TGTGCCAGCAGCTTAGGGACAGCGTATGGCTACACCTTC.

This clone was detected only a few times. This sequence joins TRBV4-1 and TRBJ2-5; D remains unclear. V dropped 0 bases and J dropped 5 bases, with 7 bases sitting between them. Germline-derived CDR1 and CDR2 are MGHRA and YSYEKL. This CDR3 has 13 amino acids. The CDR3 spells CASSQEIEETQYF. The CDR3 DNA reads as TGCGCCAGCAGCCAAGAAATTGAGGAGACCCAGTACTTC.

V and J are TRBV29-1 and TRBJ1-1, with D tentatively TRBD1 (5 bases). With 2 bases removed from V and 2 bases from J, the gap between germline ends came to 9 bases. The CDR3 has 13 amino acids. CDR1 SQVTM and CDR2 ANQGSEA come from the germline V gene. The CDR3 DNA reads as TGCAGCGTTGAATGGGGGAGAAACACTGAAGCTTTCTTT. This sequence encodes CSVEWGRNTEAFF.

CDR3 DNA: TGTGCCACCAGCAGAGATCGCGGGGGCACGAACACCGGGGAGCTGTTTTTT. It yields the protein CATSRDRGGTNTGELFF. The V and J genes are TRBV15 and TRBJ2-2, with TRBD2 as a possible D gene (7 bases). The CDR3 covers 17 residues. V was shortened by 0 bases and J by 0 bases, with 11 bases between the two germline ends. CDR1 and CDR2 (germline): LNHNV, YYDKDF (reference sequence).

The gene calls are TRBV7-2 and TRBJ2-7; D gene ambiguous. Trimming took off 0 bases at V and 3 bases at J, with 9 bases between the two ends. This CDR3 spans 14 amino acids. The germline CDR1 and CDR2 sequences are SGHTA and FQGNSA. In nucleotides, the CDR3 is TGTGCCAGCAGCTTAGCTTCCGCCGGCTACGAGCAGTACTTC. Translated, it gives CASSLASAGYEQYF.